The 13 T cell receptor beta chains given below trace back to one sample, sequenced in a study of identical twins. TCRdb fed the 5' RACE reads into MiXCR, producing one record per CDR3 protein. The table lists about 530,000 distinct CDR3 sequences, approximately 14% of them singletons, with about 0.4% in the top ten. The data were also submitted as part of a second study, on yellow fever vaccine responses in identical twins.

Source material: CD4+ T cells sorted from blood. These receptors were taken from a woman younger than 35 in good health.

This clonotype was seen a handful of times. This chain uses TRBV6-4 with TRBJ1-1; 7 nucleotides line up with TRBD1. The CDR3 spans 15 residues. V lost 6 bases and J lost 4; bases outside the gene matches: 11. From germline, CDR1 is MRHNA and CDR2 SNTAGT. In DNA form, the CDR3 reads TGTGCCAGCAGCGCCGACAGGGCAGGGGGCACTGAAGCTTTCTTT. Translated: CASSADRAGGTEAFF.

This clonotype was picked up a small number of times. The rearrangement links TRBV10-3 to TRBJ1-2, with unresolved D. Germline assignment: CDR1 ENHRY and CDR2 SYGVKD. The CDR3 is 13 amino acids. Trimming took 4 bases from V and 2 from J, leaving 8 bases between them. The DNA for the CDR3 is TGTGCCATCAGTGTCGGTCAGAACTATGGCTACACCTTC. Protein sequence: CAISVGQNYGYTF.

This clonotype turned up a few times. The CDR3 DNA sequence: TGTGCCAGCAGCCCGAGAGCTAGCGGGTTCCACAATGAGCAGTTCTTC. Protein: CASSPRASGFHNEQFF. The chain joins TRBV13 to TRBJ2-1, with TRBD2 matching over 8 bases. The J segment lost 5 bases and the V segment lost 5 bases, leaving 11 bases of the junction unmatched. The CDR3 totals 16 residues. CDR1 PRHDT and CDR2 FYEKMQ come from the germline V gene (reference sequence).

This chain connects TRBV20-1 to TRBJ1-1; D remains unclear. Germline assignment: CDR1 DFQATT and CDR2 SNEGSKA (reference sequence). V was clipped by 8 bases and J by 4 bases, with 11 bases between them. This CDR3 has 11 amino acids. CDR3 sequence (DNA): TGCAGTCTCACTCCGTTCACTGAAGCTTTCTTT. It translates to CSLTPFTEAFF.

The gene calls are TRBV5-1 and TRBJ2-5, with 9 bases matching TRBD1. J lost 5 bases, V lost 8 bases, and 13 bases had no gene match. The CDR3 is made up of 15 amino acids. The germline V gene has CDR1 SGHRS and CDR2 YFSETQ. The CDR3 sequence is CASSPAGTGSETQYF. The CDR3 DNA reads as TGCGCCAGTAGCCCGGCCGGGACAGGGTCCGAGACCCAGTACTTC.

A few counts support this clonotype. V and J are TRBV6-2 or TRBV6-3 and TRBJ2-2; D remains ambiguous. The V gene's germline CDR1 is MNHEY and CDR2 SVGEGT. The CDR3 loop spans 13 amino acids. Deletions cut 4 bases from V and 3 bases from J, with 6 bases between. This CDR3 reads CASSLLDTGELFF. CDR3 nucleotide sequence: TGTGCCAGCAGTTTGTTGGACACCGGGGAGCTGTTTTTT.

In its sample, this clonotype was seen many times. The rearrangement joins TRBV3-1 to TRBJ2-1; no reliable D call. Germline-derived CDR1 and CDR2 are LGHDT and YNNKEL (reference sequence). Trimming shortened V by 1 base and J by 7 bases, and 5 bases separated the two germline ends. The CDR3 extends over 12 amino acids. The CDR3 coding sequence is TGTGCCAGCAGCCAAGTCGGGAATGAGCAGTTCTTC. Translation gives CASSQVGNEQFF.

The genes are TRBV20-1 and TRBJ2-5, with 10 bases that match TRBD2. There are 16 residues in the CDR3. The ends lost 3 bases at V and 3 bases at J; junction bases unmatched: 10. CDR1 is DFQATT and CDR2 is SNEGSKA in the germline V gene (reference sequence). The CDR3 nucleotides read TGCAGTGCTAGGGGGTCCCTAGCGGGGGTTAAAGAGACCCAGTACTTC. Its protein product is CSARGSLAGVKETQYF.

This clonotype was found a few times. V and J are TRBV29-1 and TRBJ1-1; D may be TRBD1 (5 bases). This CDR3 has 15 residues. Deletions cut 1 base from V and 5 bases from J, with 17 bases between. Germline CDR1 SQVTM, CDR2 ANQGSEA. CDR3 coding DNA: TGCAGCGTTGAAGCCCCGGGACGGCTGGGAACTGAAGCTTTCTTT. Amino acids: CSVEAPGRLGTEAFF.

The chain joins TRBV5-1 to TRBJ1-2; 8 bases agree with TRBD1. Germline V lookup: CDR1 SGHRS, CDR2 YFSETQ. The CDR3 runs to 15 residues. Trimming at V came to 4 bases and at J to 8 bases, leaving 13 bases not matched to a gene. CDR3 amino acids: CASSPTTGEGRGYTF. CDR3 coding DNA: TGCGCCAGCAGCCCCACGACAGGGGAGGGCAGAGGCTACACCTTC.

This clonotype has only a few counts. The chain couples TRBV7-6 to TRBJ2-7, with 8 bases aligning to TRBD2. This CDR3 is built from 14 residues. The V and J ends lost 4 bases and 4 bases, in that order; junction bases with no gene match: 6. Per germline, CDR1 SGHVS and CDR2 FNYEAQ. The CDR3 sequence: CASSSGTRGYEQYF. The CDR3 bases are TGTGCCAGCAGCTCCGGGACTAGGGGTTACGAGCAGTACTTC.

The chain couples TRBV12-3 or TRBV12-4 to TRBJ2-7; the D gene could be TRBD1 or TRBD2 (5 bases each). Trimming cost V 3 bases and J 6 bases, with 6 bases left between them. This CDR3 has 11 amino acids. This chain's CDR3 is CASSLGVEQYV. The CDR3 DNA reads as TGTGCCAGCAGTTTGGGGGTCGAGCAGTACGTC.

There are a few counts of this clonotype. This sequence joins TRBV6-1 and TRBJ1-5, with D possibly being TRBD1 (6 bases). Per the germline V gene, CDR1 is MNHNS and CDR2 is SASEGT. The ends were cut back, 7 bases at V and 0 bases at J, with 19 bases in the middle. This CDR3 is 17 amino acids long. CDR3 loop: CASKGDGGAYSNQPQHF. DNA of the CDR3: TGTGCCAGCAAGGGAGATGGGGGGGCATATAGCAATCAGCCCCAGCATTTT.